The 15 T cell receptor beta chains listed next were all sequenced from one sample in a study of cytotoxic CD8 clonotypes in ibrutinib-treated CLL (dated by TCRdb to about 2021). The library was built by means of the immunoSEQ multiplex PCR assay. The source is immuneACCESS, and TCRdb retained only in-frame sequences with V and J called. Part of the clones is not carried over; for the studies checked, unresolved V genes explain less than half of this, and the remainder is unexplained. In all, the sample holds around 160,000 clones, and 88% of those were seen once. Around 2.7% of the sample is in the top ten clones. The time point label here, explained by the study, means: progressive disease on ibrutinib. Specimen: PBMCs, collected at disease progression, from a patient treated with ibrutinib. The receptors here all came from a human donor with chronic lymphocytic leukemia.

The V call is TRBV19, the J call TRBJ2-3; TRBD2 might be the D (6 bases). V was cut by 7 bases and J by 1 base, with 15 bases left in between. This CDR3 comprises 15 residues. From germline, CDR1 is LNHDA and CDR2 SQIVND (reference sequence). Here the CDR3 reads CASTSRDFGTDTQYF. CDR3 in DNA: TGTGCCAGTACTTCCAGGGACTTCGGCACAGATACGCAGTATTTT.

This chain uses TRBV15 with TRBJ1-1; D is ambiguous. The V gene lost 0 bases and the J gene lost 2 bases, with 19 bases spanning the gap. The CDR3 extends over 18 amino acids. Germline CDR1 LNHNV, CDR2 YYDKDF (reference sequence). CDR3 residues: CATSREIGWFDLNTEAFF. The CDR3 DNA follows: TGTGCCACCAGCAGAGAGATTGGTTGGTTCGATCTAAACACTGAAGCTTTCTTT. Filled out from reference TRBV15 and TRBJ1-1, the complete variable domain reads DAMVIQNPRYQVTQFGKPVTLSCSQTLNHNVMYWYQQKSSQAPKLLFHYYDKDFNNEADTPDNFQSRRPNTSFCFLDIRSPGLGDTAMYLCATSREIGWFDLNTEAFFGQGTRLTVV.

CDR3 amino acids: CASSGRDFINNEQFF. CDR3 in DNA: TGTGCCAGCAGCGGCCGGGACTTTATTAACAATGAGCAGTTCTTC. The genes are TRBV9 and TRBJ2-1; D possibly corresponds to TRBD2 (6 bases). Between the trimmed V and J ends, which lost 3 bases and 5 bases, there was a span of 15 bases. Germline V gene lookup returns CDR1 SGDLS and CDR2 YYNGEE. CDR3 length equals 15 residues.

The chain employs TRBV30 and TRBJ2-7; 7 nucleotides match TRBD2. CDR1 and CDR2 from the germline V gene are GTSNPN and SVGIG (reference sequence). The CDR3 contains 14 residues. V trimming: 3 bases; J trimming: 0 bases; junction bases outside the gene matches: 5. The CDR3: CAWSPGGSSYEQYF. The CDR3 nucleotides read TGTGCCTGGAGCCCGGGGGGTAGCTCCTACGAGCAGTACTTC.

The CDR3 protein is CSQGGSLGTEAFF. The CDR3, as DNA: TGCAGCCAAGGGGGGAGCCTGGGCACTGAAGCTTTCTTT. V is TRBV29-1 and J is TRBJ1-1, with D possibly TRBD1 on 6 matching bases. CDR3 length equals 13 residues. Trimming left V 8 bases short and J 4 bases short, with 17 bases between. Germline V gene lookup returns CDR1 SQVTM and CDR2 ANQGSEA.

The gene calls are TRBV7-2 and TRBJ1-2; D is unresolved. The CDR3 is 15 amino acids. Between the trimmed V and J ends, which lost 5 bases and 4 bases, there was a span of 17 bases. Germline assignment: CDR1 SGHTA and CDR2 FQGNSA. CDR3 bases: TGTGCCAGCAGCCCCGAGGTACACCTCCTCTATGGCTACACCTTC. It encodes CASSPEVHLLYGYTF. Variable domain in full (rest from reference TRBV7-2 and TRBJ1-2): GAGVSQSPSNKVTEKGKDVELRCDPISGHTALYWYRQSLGQGLEFLIYFQGNSAPDKSGLPSDRFSAERTGGSVSTLTIQRTQQEDSAVYLCASSPEVHLLYGYTFGSGTRLTVV.

This chain uses TRBV29-1 with TRBJ2-1; D gene ambiguous. The CDR3 consists of 11 residues. The V end was cut by 2 bases, the J end by 7 bases, with 6 bases between. CDR1 and CDR2 (germline): SQVTM, ANQGSEA. The CDR3 coding sequence is TGCAGCGTTGAACGCGGAAATGAGCAGTTCTTC. Its translation: CSVERGNEQFF.

A word on this clone: The same CDR3 also results from other DNA sequences found in this sample. The CDR3 reads CASRGQLNTEAFF. The DNA of the CDR3 is TGTGCCAGTAGAGGGCAGTTGAACACTGAAGCTTTCTTT. The chain employs TRBV19 and TRBJ1-1; D not certain. Trimming shortened V by 6 bases and J by 0 bases, and 8 bases separated the two germline ends. Germline V gene data show CDR1 as LNHDA and CDR2 as SQIVND (reference sequence). The CDR3 loop spans 13 amino acids.

The chain employs TRBV27 and TRBJ1-2; tentative D call: TRBD1 (5 bases). The germline V and J ends were trimmed by 3 bases and 5 bases, with 16 bases remaining between them. CDR1 is MNHEY, CDR2 SMNVEV, per germline (reference sequence). CDR3 size: 15 residues. CDR3 sequence reads: CASSFSQGIWYGYTF. In nucleotides, the CDR3 is TGTGCCAGCAGTTTTTCTCAGGGAATCTGGTATGGCTACACCTTC.

V usage is TRBV21-1 and J usage is TRBJ2-7; the DNA was not compared with TRBD1, the D call given in the table. TRBV21-1 is labeled a pseudogene. The CDR3 spans 18 residues. The CDR3 nucleotides are TGTGCCAGCAGCAAAGTTGTATTGAAGGGCAGGGATGACTACGAGCAGTACTTC. As protein: CASSKVVLKGRDDYEQYF.

In its sample, this clone was seen once. The rearrangement uses TRBV29-1 and TRBJ1-4; TRBD1 matches at 7 bases. Germline V gene data show CDR1 as SQVTM and CDR2 as ANQGSEA. The CDR3 totals 13 residues. The trim removed 5 bases at V and 11 bases at J, leaving 11 bases unmatched. The CDR3 DNA is TGCAGCGTTAGTCAGCCGTCAGGGGGGAAACTGTTTTTT. Translated, it gives CSVSQPSGGKLFF.

This chain joins TRBV11-2 and TRBJ2-5, with 9 bases matching TRBD2. CDR3 length: 17 residues. Trimming took 2 bases from V and 5 from J; bases not matched to a gene: 12. Per germline, CDR1 SGHAT and CDR2 FQNNGV. The CDR3 reads CASSLIFPAGGLETQYF. The CDR3 bases are TGTGCCAGCAGCTTAATTTTCCCAGCGGGAGGTTTGGAGACCCAGTACTTC.

The gene calls are TRBV7-3 and TRBJ2-3, with 10 bases identical to TRBD1. The CDR3 has 18 residues. Germline V gene lookup returns CDR1 SGHTA and CDR2 FQGTGA. The trim removed 5 bases at V and 0 bases at J, leaving 11 bases unmatched. The CDR3 region has the DNA TGTGCCAGCAGCGCGGGACAGGGGCTGATTACTAGCACAGATACGCAGTATTTT. Its protein is CASSAGQGLITSTDTQYF.

The chain employs TRBV6-6 and TRBJ1-2; possibly TRBD1 for D (6 bases). The CDR3 consists of 14 residues. Trimming cost V 2 bases and J 9 bases, with 16 bases left between them. The V gene's germline CDR1 is MNHNY and CDR2 SVGAGI (reference sequence). CDR3 protein: CASSYGQGIVSYTF. CDR3 sequence (DNA): TGTGCCAGCAGTTACGGGCAGGGGATCGTAAGCTACACCTTC.

This chain's CDR3 is CASSGQGNTEAFF. CDR3 DNA sequence: TGCGCCAGCAGCGGACAGGGGAACACTGAAGCTTTCTTT. The rearrangement joins TRBV5-1 to TRBJ1-1; TRBD1 agrees at 8 bases. The CDR3 length is 13 residues. From germline, CDR1 is SGHRS and CDR2 YFSETQ. After removal of 4 bases from V and 1 base from J, the junction contained 0 bases not matched to a gene.